This T cell receptor (beta chain) was documented in a study of early T cells in non-severe SARS-CoV-2 infection. On the study more broadly: Sequenced material consisted of bulk RNA (from unsorted whole blood), and chains were unpaired.

This CDR3 comprises 14 residues. The V end lost 2 bases, the J end lost 0 bases, and 7 bases lay between the germline ends. In its sample, this clonotype was seen many times. What it recognizes is unknown. Whole-study findings and limits: Matching results from VDJdb favored anti-spike CD8 responses, leaving private and CD4 specificities undetected.

Unique molecular identifiers were attached to individual cDNA molecules. TCRdb independently ran MiXCR on the 5' RACE reads; one entry per CDR3 protein. In the table there are roughly 60,000 distinct CDR3 sequences, about 12% of which are singletons. The sequence derives from an adult who was a healthcare worker with PCR-confirmed SARS-CoV-2 infection or an uninfected control (not recorded which). V gene TRBV12-3 or TRBV12-4 combines with J gene TRBJ2-5; D remains unclear. The source material was whole blood. CDR3 DNA: TGTGCCAGCAGTTTAAGCAGGCACCAAGAGACCCAGTACTTC. It codes for CASSLSRHQETQYF.